The rows below give T cell receptor beta chains drawn from one sample of a study of T cell responses to AZD1222 COVID-19 vaccine. Repertoires were generated with immunoSEQ multiplex PCR, while TCRdb's copy carries only in-frame clones and drops some. The sample consists of about 130,000 clones, approximately 85% of them appearing once. Sequenced material: peripheral blood, taken on day 0 of AZD1222 vaccination. These receptors all stem from an adult in good health. The CDR3 runs from the conserved cysteine through the conserved F or W. The D gene is left open where the match is weak. The size entry is marked missing in some rows and otherwise reads once, few, many or a size class.

j_call: TRBJ2-7
v_call: TRBV12-3/TRBV12-4
clone_size: NA
cdr3_length: 12
d_call: NA
cdr3_nt: TGTGCCAGCAGTTTAGCGGTACGGTTGCAGTACTTC
cdr3_aa: CASSLAVRLQYF

j_call: TRBJ1-5
v_call: TRBV3-1/TRBV3-2
clone_size: NA
cdr3_length: 17
d_call: TRBD1
cdr3_nt: TGTGCCAGCAGCCACGGACAGGGAGGTAAGAGCAATCAGCCCCAGCATTTT
cdr3_aa: CASSHGQGGKSNQPQHF

j_call: TRBJ1-2
v_call: TRBV5-4
clone_size: NA
cdr3_length: 15
d_call: NA
cdr3_nt: TGTGCCAGCAGCTTGGCGGATTTCTTATACTATGGCTACACCTTC
cdr3_aa: CASSLADFLYYGYTF

j_call: TRBJ1-1
v_call: TRBV12-3/TRBV12-4
clone_size: NA
cdr3_length: 13
d_call: NA
cdr3_nt: TGTGCCAGCAGTTTAGTGTTTCAGGGAGAAGCTTTCTTT
cdr3_aa: CASSLVFQGEAFF

j_call: TRBJ1-1
v_call: TRBV11-2
clone_size: NA
cdr3_length: 16
d_call: TRBD1
cdr3_nt: TGTGCCAGCAGCTTAACTCCGGGACAGGGGCACACTGAAGCTTTCTTT
cdr3_aa: CASSLTPGQGHTEAFF

j_call: TRBJ1-6
v_call: TRBV5-1
clone_size: NA
cdr3_length: 16
d_call: NA
cdr3_nt: TGCGCCAGCAGCTACACGTCCGGGACTGAAAATTCACCCCTCCACTTT
cdr3_aa: CASSYTSGTENSPLHF

j_call: TRBJ2-1
v_call: TRBV4-3
clone_size: NA
cdr3_length: 17
d_call: NA
cdr3_nt: TGCGCCAGCAGCCAAGGGTCGGCTAGGGGGGGCTACAATGAGCAGTTCTTC
cdr3_aa: CASSQGSARGGYNEQFF

j_call: TRBJ2-6
v_call: TRBV27
clone_size: NA
cdr3_length: 17
d_call: TRBD1
cdr3_nt: TGTGCCAGCAGTTTAGGACAGGGGAAGTTTGGGGCCAACGTCCTGACTTTC
cdr3_aa: CASSLGQGKFGANVLTF

j_call: TRBJ2-7
v_call: TRBV5-6
clone_size: NA
cdr3_length: 17
d_call: TRBD2
cdr3_nt: TGTGCCAGCAGCTTGGGTGTAGCGGGAGGAGCGGGCTACGAGCAGTACTTC
cdr3_aa: CASSLGVAGGAGYEQYF

j_call: TRBJ2-3
v_call: TRBV2
clone_size: NA
cdr3_length: 15
d_call: TRBD2
cdr3_nt: TGTGCCACCCGTTTTGGCGGGGGGGCCCCGGATACGCAGTATTTT
cdr3_aa: CATRFGGGAPDTQYF

j_call: TRBJ1-1
v_call: TRBV11-3
clone_size: NA
cdr3_length: 17
d_call: TRBD1
cdr3_nt: TGTGCCAGCAGCCCCGGGACAGGGGGTAGAAGGAACACTGAAGCTTTCTTT
cdr3_aa: CASSPGTGGRRNTEAFF

j_call: TRBJ2-3
v_call: TRBV9
clone_size: NA
cdr3_length: 15
d_call: TRBD2
cdr3_nt: TGTGCCAGCAGCGTAGGCGGGGGGGACACAGATACGCAGTATTTT
cdr3_aa: CASSVGGGDTDTQYF

j_call: TRBJ1-3
v_call: TRBV24-1
clone_size: NA
cdr3_length: 15
d_call: TRBD1
cdr3_nt: TGTGCCACCAAAACGACAGGGCCCTCTGGAAACACCATATATTTT
cdr3_aa: CATKTTGPSGNTIYF

j_call: TRBJ1-1
v_call: TRBV10-1
clone_size: NA
cdr3_length: 13
d_call: NA
cdr3_nt: TGCGCCAGCTCCTTGGGACCTGCGAGTGAAGCTTTCTTT
cdr3_aa: CASSLGPASEAFF

j_call: TRBJ1-2
v_call: TRBV9
clone_size: NA
cdr3_length: 16
d_call: TRBD1
cdr3_nt: TGTGCCAGCAGCGTAGAGGGGACAGAGTCTAACTATGGCTACACCTTC
cdr3_aa: CASSVEGTESNYGYTF

j_call: TRBJ1-2
v_call: TRBV6-4
clone_size: NA
cdr3_length: 14
d_call: TRBD1
cdr3_nt: TGTGCCAGCAAAGCAATACAGGGGGCGGATGGCTACACCTTC
cdr3_aa: CASKAIQGADGYTF

j_call: TRBJ2-3
v_call: TRBV11-3
clone_size: NA
cdr3_length: 17
d_call: TRBD2
cdr3_nt: TGTGCCAGCAGCTTAGAGACTAGCGGAGGAGGCACAGATACGCAGTATTTT
cdr3_aa: CASSLETSGGGTDTQYF

j_call: TRBJ1-5
v_call: TRBV3-1/TRBV3-2
clone_size: NA
cdr3_length: 12
d_call: NA
cdr3_nt: TGTGCCAGCAGCCTGGGTAGTCAGCCCCAGCATTTT
cdr3_aa: CASSLGSQPQHF

j_call: TRBJ2-7
v_call: TRBV4-3
clone_size: NA
cdr3_length: 16
d_call: TRBD2
cdr3_nt: TGCGCCAGCAGCCAAGAGCTGGCGGGAGGGTCCGACGAGCAGTACTTC
cdr3_aa: CASSQELAGGSDEQYF

j_call: TRBJ1-5
v_call: TRBV6-5
clone_size: NA
cdr3_length: 14
d_call: NA
cdr3_nt: TGTGCCAGCAGTTACTCGGGGGGCTGGCAGCCCCAGCATTTT
cdr3_aa: CASSYSGGWQPQHF

j_call: TRBJ1-2
v_call: TRBV2
clone_size: once
cdr3_length: 11
d_call: NA
cdr3_nt: TGTGCCAGCAAGCGTGACGGGGGCTACACCTTC
cdr3_aa: CASKRDGGYTF

j_call: TRBJ1-1
v_call: TRBV7-2
clone_size: NA
cdr3_length: 15
d_call: NA
cdr3_nt: TGTGCCAGCAGCTTATGGTCCATGGGGAACACTGAAGCTTTCTTT
cdr3_aa: CASSLWSMGNTEAFF

j_call: TRBJ2-3
v_call: TRBV4-3
clone_size: NA
cdr3_length: 14
d_call: NA
cdr3_nt: TGCGCCAGCAGCCAAGATCGGTGGCAGGATACGCAGTATTTT
cdr3_aa: CASSQDRWQDTQYF

j_call: TRBJ2-3
v_call: TRBV9
clone_size: NA
cdr3_length: 15
d_call: NA
cdr3_nt: TGTGCCAGCAGCGTAGCTGGGCAGTCCACAGATACGCAGTATTTT
cdr3_aa: CASSVAGQSTDTQYF

j_call: TRBJ2-7
v_call: TRBV11-3
clone_size: NA
cdr3_length: 12
d_call: NA
cdr3_nt: TGTGCCAGCAGCTCCCCTACCTACGAGCAGTACTTC
cdr3_aa: CASSSPTYEQYF

j_call: TRBJ2-6
v_call: TRBV6-5
clone_size: NA
cdr3_length: 15
d_call: NA
cdr3_nt: TGTGCCAGCATCCTGGACATCTCTGGGGCCAACGTCCTGACTTTC
cdr3_aa: CASILDISGANVLTF